These 29 T cell receptor beta chains were all obtained from the same sample, sequenced in a study of T cells in tumors after PD-1 blockade. Assay used: immunoSEQ multiplex PCR; TCRdb lists only in-frame clones, some missing. The sample records around 50,000 clones, approximately 79% being singletons. The material was PBMCs, obtained before anti-PD-1 therapy. These receptors were taken from a human donor with advanced basal cell or squamous cell carcinoma (not recorded which).

The chain carries TRBV2 and TRBJ2-3; perhaps TRBD2 as D (6 bases). The CDR3 has 16 residues. Germline CDR1 reads SNHLY; CDR2 reads FYNNEI. Deletions cut 0 bases from V and 2 bases from J, with 12 bases between. In DNA, the CDR3 is TGTGCCAGCAGTGAAGCGCGGGCGGGGTACACAGATACGCAGTATTTT. Translation gives CASSEARAGYTDTQYF.

The CDR3 bases are TGTGCCAGCAGCCACTTACAGGGGTTGTATGGCTACACCTTC. It encodes CASSHLQGLYGYTF. The chain has TRBV4-2 and TRBJ1-2; 7 bases are a match to TRBD1. The CDR3 is 14 amino acids. Germline V gene data show CDR1 as LGHNA and CDR2 as YNFKEQ. J was trimmed by 5 bases and V by 3 bases; bases with no gene match: 6.

In its sample, this clone was seen many times. The genes are TRBV6-2 or TRBV6-3 and TRBJ1-2, with 10 bases lining up with TRBD1. J was trimmed by 4 bases and V by 6 bases; bases with no gene match: 8. The CDR3 runs 15 residues. CDR1 and CDR2 from the germline V gene are MNHEY and SVGEGT. This chain's CDR3 is CASSGTGERLYGYTF. CDR3 coding DNA: TGTGCCAGCAGCGGGACAGGGGAGAGGCTCTATGGCTACACCTTC.

This clone was observed a single time. The V and J genes are TRBV11-3 and TRBJ2-7; the D gene could be TRBD1 or TRBD2 (5 bases each). Trimming left V 3 bases short and J 4 bases short, with 13 bases between. The CDR3 has 14 amino acids. In germline, CDR1 is SGHNT, CDR2 YENEEA. For the CDR3, the DNA is TGTGCCAGCAGCTTTGCAGAGGGGCCGTACGAGCAGTACTTC. Translated: CASSFAEGPYEQYF.

This rearrangement joins TRBV5-1 to TRBJ2-7; 7 bases match TRBD1. CDR3 length: 13 residues. Germline CDR1 and CDR2: SGHRS and YFSETQ. With 2 bases clipped from V and 4 bases from J, the junction kept 3 bases outside the gene matches. CDR3 amino acids: CASSFDRVYEQYF. The CDR3 DNA follows: TGCGCCAGCAGCTTTGACAGGGTTTACGAGCAGTACTTC.

V and J are TRBV10-2 and TRBJ1-6, with D unclear. Germline V gene lookup returns CDR1 WSHSY and CDR2 SAAADI. Trimming pared 2 bases from V and 5 bases from J, leaving 10 bases between. This CDR3 has 15 amino acids. The CDR3 DNA reads TGCGCCAGCAGTGAGCTACAGCTTAATAATTCACCCCTCCACTTT. Its translation is CASSELQLNNSPLHF.

The rearrangement uses TRBV6-4 and TRBJ2-3, with a possible D match to TRBD2 (7 bases). This CDR3 region has 15 residues. Per germline, CDR1 MRHNA and CDR2 SNTAGT. V gave up 2 bases and J gave up 3 bases, with 12 bases separating them. CDR3 protein: CASSDHGGPTDTQYF. The CDR3 region has the DNA TGTGCCAGCAGTGACCACGGGGGGCCTACAGATACGCAGTATTTT.

This clone showed up just once. The chain uses TRBV29-1 and TRBJ1-1; the match to TRBD1 covers 7 bases. This CDR3 has 13 residues. In germline, CDR1 is SQVTM, CDR2 ANQGSEA. Trimming at V came to 6 bases and at J to 3 bases, leaving 7 bases not matched to a gene. The CDR3 nucleotides read TGCAGCGTAAAGACAGGGTGGGACACTGAAGCTTTCTTT. This translates into CSVKTGWDTEAFF.

The chain uses TRBV28 and TRBJ1-1; 9 bases match TRBD1. The germline CDR1 and CDR2 sequences are MDHEN and SYDVKM. Germline trimming cut 3 bases from V and 6 bases from J; bases unmatched to any gene: 8. The CDR3 is 15 residues long. CDR3 region: CASSLSAGQGAEAFF. CDR3 nucleotide sequence: TGTGCCAGCAGTTTGTCGGCGGGACAGGGAGCTGAAGCTTTCTTT.

A few counts support this clone. The CDR3 loop reads CATSSGLSTYGYTF. The CDR3 DNA reads as TGTGCCACCAGTAGTGGTCTAAGTACCTATGGCTACACCTTC. The V gene is TRBV15, the J gene TRBJ1-2; D ambiguous. Between the trimmed V and J ends, which lost 6 bases and 4 bases, there was a span of 15 bases. The length of the CDR3 is 14 residues. Germline-derived CDR1 and CDR2 are LNHNV and YYDKDF (reference sequence).

The rearrangement links TRBV7-2 to TRBJ1-4, with a tentative D call TRBD1 (5 bases). Trimming pared 2 bases from V and 7 bases from J, leaving 17 bases between. Germline-derived CDR1 and CDR2 are SGHTA and FQGNSA. The CDR3 consists of 16 residues. The CDR3 bases are TGTGCCAGCAGCTTACCAAGCGGGGGTGGTGGTGAAAAACTGTTTTTT. Residues: CASSLPSGGGGEKLFF.

This clone appeared a few times. The rearrangement links TRBV7-8 to TRBJ2-1, with 7 bases that match TRBD2. With V trimmed by 1 base and J by 3 bases, 6 bases remained unmatched. CDR1 is SGHVS and CDR2 is FQNEAQ in the germline V gene. CDR3 length: 16 residues. The CDR3, as DNA: TGTGCCAGCAGCTTAGAAGAGGGAGGGAACTACAATGAGCAGTTCTTC. Amino acid sequence: CASSLEEGGNYNEQFF. Full variable domain (outside the CDR3, taken from reference TRBV7-8 and TRBJ2-1): GAGVSQSPRYKVAKRGQDVALRCDPISGHVSLFWYQQALGQGPEFLTYFQNEAQLDKSGLPSDRFFAERPEGSVSTLKIQRTQQEDSAVYLCASSLEEGGNYNEQFFGPGTRLTVL.

The chain links TRBV25-1 to TRBJ2-7; 8 bases align to TRBD2. Germline assignment: CDR1 MGHDK and CDR2 SYGVNS. J gave up 3 bases and V 6 bases, and 4 bases lay outside the gene matches. The CDR3 is 13 amino acids. The CDR3 DNA is TGTGCCAGCAGCGCCGCGGGGGGCTACGAGCAGTACTTC. Amino acids: CASSAAGGYEQYF.

The chain employs TRBV12-5 and TRBJ2-1; TRBD1 aligns across 9 bases. Germline V lookup: CDR1 LGHNT, CDR2 FRNRAP. With V trimmed by 3 bases and J by 5 bases, 2 bases remained unmatched. The CDR3 runs to 14 residues. CDR3 nucleotide sequence: TGTGCTAGTGGTTTCCGGGACAGGGACAATGAGCAGTTCTTC. Residues: CASGFRDRDNEQFF.

The chain uses TRBV20-1 and TRBJ1-1; D unresolved. The CDR3 spans 11 residues. V lost 5 bases and J 1 base, leaving 5 bases between the germline ends. Germline CDR1 and CDR2: DFQATT and SNEGSKA (reference sequence). The CDR3 is CSAGENTEAFF. CDR3 nucleotides: TGCAGTGCTGGGGAGAACACTGAAGCTTTCTTT.

The count of this clone is one. The V gene is TRBV5-5, the J gene TRBJ1-4; TRBD1 agrees at 9 bases. With V trimmed by 0 bases and J by 13 bases, 4 bases remained unmatched. The germline CDR1 and CDR2 sequences are SGHKS and YYEKEE (reference sequence). The CDR3 extends over 13 amino acids. CDR3 nucleotides: TGTGCCAGCAGCTTGGAGACAGGGGGTACACTGTTTTTT. Its translation is CASSLETGGTLFF.

This clone was found a few times. V gene TRBV6-5 combines with J gene TRBJ2-7; the D gene is possibly TRBD1 (6 bases). Per the germline V gene, CDR1 is MNHEY and CDR2 is SVGAGI. Between the trimmed V and J ends, which lost 8 bases and 5 bases, there was a span of 19 bases. The CDR3 is 14 residues long. The DNA for the CDR3 is TGTGCCAGCCATTTTAGGGGGAGAGTGAACGAGCAGTACTTC. Its translation: CASHFRGRVNEQYF.

This chain connects TRBV19 to TRBJ1-5; perhaps TRBD1 as D (5 bases). Trimming removed 6 bases at V and 0 bases at J, with 12 bases between. The germline gives CDR1 LNHDA, CDR2 SQIVND (reference sequence). This CDR3 contains 15 residues. In DNA form, the CDR3 reads TGTGCCAGTAGGTCCGGGACGGATAGCAATCAGCCCCAGCATTTT. The encoded protein is CASRSGTDSNQPQHF. The variable domain in full, completed from reference TRBV19 and TRBJ1-5, reads DGGITQSPKYLFRKEGQNVTLSCEQNLNHDAMYWYRQDPGQGLRLIYYSQIVNDFQKGDIAEGYSVSREKKESFPLTVTSAQKNPTAFYLCASRSGTDSNQPQHFGDGTRLSIL.

V usage is TRBV18 and J usage is TRBJ1-1; D is possibly TRBD1 (5 bases). The germline gives CDR1 KGHSH, CDR2 LQKENI. This CDR3 is 17 amino acids long. V was clipped by 4 bases and J by 0 bases, with 18 bases between them. CDR3 region: CASSLSRVGAMNTEAFF. Here the CDR3 DNA reads TGTGCCAGCTCACTGAGCAGGGTAGGGGCCATGAACACTGAAGCTTTCTTT. The full variable domain, its missing parts supplied by reference TRBV18 and TRBJ1-1, is NAGVMQNPRHLVRRRGQEARLRCSPMKGHSHVYWYRQLPEEGLKFMVYLQKENIIDESGMPKERFSAEFPKEGPSILRIQQVVRGDSAAYFCASSLSRVGAMNTEAFFGQGTRLTVV.

The chain recombines TRBV2 with TRBJ2-7, with 8 bases that match TRBD1. J lost 0 bases, V lost 3 bases, and 4 bases had no gene match. In germline, CDR1 is SNHLY, CDR2 FYNNEI. CDR3 length: 15 residues. The CDR3 spells CASSEDRESSYEQYF. DNA of the CDR3: TGTGCCAGCAGTGAGGACAGGGAGAGCTCCTACGAGCAGTACTTC.

This clone occurred once. The genes are TRBV5-1 and TRBJ2-5, with 12 bases identical to TRBD2. This CDR3 spans 16 amino acids. Per the germline V gene, CDR1 is SGHRS and CDR2 is YFSETQ. Losses at the gene ends were 2 bases for V and 5 bases for J; bases not matched to a gene: 7. The DNA of the CDR3 is TGCGCCAGCAGCTTTACGGCTAGCGGGAGGGATGAGACCCAGTACTTC. Amino acids: CASSFTASGRDETQYF.

The gene calls are TRBV7-3 and TRBJ1-1, with 7 bases that match TRBD1. The ends lost 5 bases at V and 1 base at J; junction bases unmatched: 4. The germline V gene encodes CDR1 SGHTA and CDR2 FQGTGA. The CDR3 runs to 14 residues. The CDR3 DNA is TGTGCCAGCAGCCCCGGACAGGAGAACACTGAAGCTTTCTTT. It is translated as CASSPGQENTEAFF.

The chain employs TRBV4-1 and TRBJ1-4, with 7 nucleotides matching TRBD1. The CDR3 sequence is 15 residues long. From germline, CDR1 is MGHRA and CDR2 YSYEKL. V gave up 1 base and J gave up 5 bases; unmatched junction bases: 4. CDR3 DNA sequence: TGCGCCAGCAGCCAAGGGGGACAGCCAAATGAAAAACTGTTTTTT. Amino acids: CASSQGGQPNEKLFF.

The chain carries TRBV5-1 and TRBJ1-1; 9 nucleotides line up with TRBD1. Germline-derived CDR1 and CDR2 are SGHRS and YFSETQ. The CDR3 loop spans 14 amino acids. J lost 9 bases, V lost 4 bases, and 10 bases had no gene match. CDR3 bases: TGCGCCAGCAGCCTGAACAGGGGGCAGGTTCAAGCTTTCTTT. Amino acids: CASSLNRGQVQAFF.

The chain joins TRBV24-1 to TRBJ2-2; D unclear. The CDR3 consists of 12 residues. Trimming took off 6 bases at V and 1 base at J, with 2 bases between the two ends. Germline values: CDR1 KGHDR, CDR2 SFDVKD. CDR3: CATSWNTGELFF. CDR3 coding DNA: TGTGCCACCAGTTGGAACACCGGGGAGCTGTTTTTT.

V and J are TRBV15 and TRBJ1-2; D might be TRBD1 (5 bases). Germline V lookup: CDR1 LNHNV, CDR2 YYDKDF (reference sequence). This CDR3 contains 18 residues. V was clipped by 0 bases and J by 4 bases, with 21 bases between them. CDR3: CATSRDSSYLEGIYGYTF. The CDR3 DNA reads TGTGCCACCAGCAGAGATTCGTCTTATTTGGAGGGGATCTATGGCTACACCTTC.

The chain joins TRBV6-1 to TRBJ2-5; D remains unclear. V was clipped by 3 bases and J by 3 bases, with 5 bases between them. Per the germline V gene, CDR1 is MNHNS and CDR2 is SASEGT. The CDR3 sequence is 12 residues long. CDR3 bases: TGTGCCAGCAGTGATGTCGAAGAGACCCAGTACTTC. Translated, it gives CASSDVEETQYF.

This chain joins TRBV24-1 and TRBJ2-1, with 10 bases identical to TRBD2. V lost 3 bases to trimming and J lost 2 bases; unmatched junction nucleotides: 3. CDR3 length: 16 amino acids. The germline V gene encodes CDR1 KGHDR and CDR2 SFDVKD. The CDR3 protein is CATSDTSGKTYNEQFF. The CDR3 nucleotides are TGTGCCACCAGTGATACTAGCGGGAAGACCTACAATGAGCAGTTCTTC.

This clone appeared a few times. The chain links TRBV19 to TRBJ2-3, with 7 bases aligning to TRBD1. This CDR3 is 13 amino acids long. Losses at the gene ends were 4 bases for V and 8 bases for J; bases not matched to a gene: 6. The germline CDR1 and CDR2 sequences are LNHDA and SQIVND (reference sequence). The CDR3 DNA reads as TGTGCCAGTAGTACCGGGACAGCCGGTACGCAGTATTTT. This sequence encodes CASSTGTAGTQYF.